This T cell receptor (beta chain) was captured in a study of cytomegalovirus exposure and HLA in healthy donors. V dropped 6 bases and J dropped 0; count of bases not matched to a gene: 7. The CDR3 spans 16 residues. Germline assignment: CDR1 SQVTM and CDR2 ANQGSEA. PCR involved 60 Vbeta and 13 Jbeta primers. Libraries were prepared by immunoSEQ multiplex PCR; TCRdb keeps only in-frame clonotypes and omits some of them. The data show 180,000 or so clones, with roughly 80% seen just once and 4.9% held by the top ten. The sequencing input was PBMCs. The chain carries TRBV29-1 and TRBJ2-1; TRBD2 matches at 11 bases. This sequence originates from a woman aged 18-29 years in good health and CMV-seropositive. The CDR3 nucleotides read TGCAGCGTGATACTAGCGGGGGCCAACTCCTACAATGAGCAGTTCTTC. Protein product: CSVILAGANSYNEQFF.